These 7 T cell receptor beta chains share one sample of origin, sequenced in a study of beta chain features in type 1 diabetes. Isolated RNA was reverse transcribed in full, so expressed TCRB transcripts were sequenced. Measured with immunoSEQ multiplex PCR; TCRdb has only the in-frame clones, and not every one. The sample yields 350,000 to 450,000 clones, around 16% seen once. The specimen sequenced was naive CD4+ T cells from blood. These receptors were obtained from a woman aged 18 to 35 in good health.

This clone was seen only a few times. The chain is built from TRBV6-6 and TRBJ2-7, with 10 bases matching TRBD1. Germline V lookup: CDR1 MNHNY, CDR2 SVGAGI (reference sequence). The junction had 12 bases not matched to a gene; V was cut back by 6 bases and J by 4 bases. The CDR3 is 16 residues long. CDR3 sequence reads: CASRHRWDRGVYEQYF. CDR3 nucleotide sequence: TGTGCCAGCAGGCATAGGTGGGACAGGGGAGTTTACGAGCAGTACTTC.

The chain carries TRBV7-9 and TRBJ2-7; TRBD2 agrees at 13 bases. There are 16 residues in the CDR3. V lost 3 bases, J lost 6 bases, and 8 bases stayed unmatched. Germline V gene sequence: CDR1 SEHNR, CDR2 FQNEAQ (reference sequence). The CDR3 here is CASSFWGTSGVGEQYF. DNA for the CDR3: TGTGCCAGCAGCTTCTGGGGGACTAGCGGGGTAGGCGAGCAGTACTTC.

This clone turned up a few times. This chain links TRBV5-1 with TRBJ2-1; TRBD1 aligns across 7 bases. The CDR3 totals 14 residues. Looked up from germline, CDR1 is SGHRS and CDR2 is YFSETQ. The trim removed 0 bases at V and 3 bases at J, leaving 0 bases unmatched. The CDR3: CASSLGQGYNEQFF. CDR3 sequence (DNA): TGCGCCAGCAGCTTGGGACAGGGCTACAATGAGCAGTTCTTC. Looking up the rest from reference TRBV5-1 and TRBJ2-1 gives the full variable domain: KAGVTQTPRYLIKTRGQQVTLSCSPISGHRSVSWYQQTPGQGLQFLFEYFSETQRNKGNFPGRFSGRQFSNSRSEMNVSTLELGDSALYLCASSLGQGYNEQFFGPGTRLTVL.

The V call is TRBV9, the J call TRBJ2-3; tentatively, D is TRBD2 (5 bases). Germline assignment: CDR1 SGDLS and CDR2 YYNGEE. The CDR3 is 14 amino acids. V lost 2 bases to trimming and J lost 7 bases, with 14 bases between them. The CDR3 is CASSVPGIRNTQYF. Written as DNA, the CDR3 is TGTGCCAGCAGCGTCCCGGGGATAAGGAATACGCAGTATTTT.

V is TRBV28 and J is TRBJ2-5; 10 positions agree with TRBD2. Germline assignment: CDR1 MDHEN and CDR2 SYDVKM. V shed 0 bases, J shed 4 bases, and the junction held 2 bases outside the gene matches. The CDR3 spans 15 residues. The DNA of the CDR3 is TGTGCCAGCAGTTTATGGTCTAGCGGGAGAGAGACCCAGTACTTC. Amino acid sequence: CASSLWSSGRETQYF.

A few counts support this clone. The chain recombines TRBV30 with TRBJ1-3, with TRBD1 matching over 10 bases. J lost 2 bases, V lost 5 bases, and 3 bases had no gene match. Germline V CDR1 and CDR2: GTSNPN, SVGIG (reference sequence). The CDR3 consists of 14 residues. The CDR3 loop reads CAWDRGLTGNTIYF. CDR3 sequence (DNA): TGTGCCTGGGACAGGGGGCTTACTGGAAACACCATATATTTT.

The rearrangement uses TRBV28 and TRBJ2-3, with 8 nucleotides matching TRBD1. The CDR3 sequence is 15 residues long. The germline CDR1 and CDR2 sequences are MDHEN and SYDVKM. With V trimmed by 6 bases and J by 6 bases, 11 bases remained unmatched. In DNA, the CDR3 is TGTGCCAGCAGCTTTAACCCAGGGGGCGGGGATACGCAGTATTTT. It codes for CASSFNPGGGDTQYF.